These 16 T cell receptor beta chains originate from one sample sequenced in a study of T cell responses to AZD1222 COVID-19 vaccine (dated by TCRdb to the early 2020s). Explained via the paper, the time point label denotes: baseline before first vaccination. The library came from the immunoSEQ multiplex PCR assay. TCRdb took this table from immuneACCESS and kept in-frame rearrangements with V and J called. Such tables lack part of the clones; where checked against another copy, unresolved V genes explain under half of the gap, and the rest is unexplained. Present in this sample are some 200,000 clones, around 90% of which were seen just once. The leading ten clones occupy roughly 6.5% of the sample. The source material was peripheral blood, sampled on day 0 of AZD1222 vaccination. The source is an adult in good health.

The chain links TRBV3-1 (or the pseudogene TRBV3-2) to TRBJ1-6, with D uncertain. Between the trimmed V and J ends, which lost 1 base and 7 bases, there was a span of 11 bases. The CDR3 consists of 15 residues. CDR1 LGHDT and CDR2 YNNKEL come from the germline V gene (reference sequence). This chain's CDR3 is CASSQVSGSNSPLHF. CDR3 nucleotide sequence: TGTGCCAGCAGCCAAGTCTCCGGAAGCAATTCACCCCTCCACTTT.

The chain joins TRBV4-1 to TRBJ1-3; 7 nucleotides match TRBD1. Germline assignment: CDR1 MGHRA and CDR2 YSYEKL. After removal of 3 bases from V and 0 bases from J, the junction contained 5 bases not matched to a gene. The CDR3 totals 16 residues. The CDR3 sequence: CASSQEQGISGNTIYF. In DNA form, the CDR3 reads TGCGCCAGCAGCCAGGAACAGGGGATCTCTGGAAACACCATATATTTT.

This rearrangement joins TRBV30 to TRBJ1-4; tentative D call: TRBD1 (5 bases). V lost 2 bases and J 0 bases, leaving 13 bases between the germline ends. The CDR3 runs to 16 residues. Germline-derived CDR1 and CDR2 are GTSNPN and SVGIG (reference sequence). CDR3 sequence (DNA): TGTGCCTGGAGTTCCCCGGGGGGACCAACTAATGAAAAACTGTTTTTT. Amino acid sequence: CAWSSPGGPTNEKLFF.

This clone was observed once. The chain is built from TRBV7-6 and TRBJ1-5; tentatively, D is TRBD1 (5 bases). Germline-derived CDR1 and CDR2 are SGHVS and FNYEAQ. This CDR3 is built from 15 residues. Deletions cut 1 base from V and 5 bases from J, with 12 bases between. The CDR3 DNA sequence: TGTGCCAGCAGCTTAGAAGAGGGGTTTCATCAGCCCCAGCATTTT. Translated: CASSLEEGFHQPQHF.

The V and J genes are TRBV7-8 and TRBJ1-2, with D hard to call. Germline CDR1 reads SGHVS; CDR2 reads FQNEAQ. Trimming shortened V by 2 bases and J by 6 bases, and 22 bases separated the two germline ends. This CDR3 contains 17 residues. This CDR3 reads CASSLMAFANSPDGYTF. In DNA, the CDR3 is TGTGCCAGCAGCTTAATGGCCTTCGCCAACTCGCCAGATGGCTACACCTTC.

The genes are TRBV10-3 and TRBJ1-6; 9 bases match TRBD1. This CDR3 spans 17 amino acids. Germline loops: CDR1 ENHRY, CDR2 SYGVKD. V lost 5 bases to trimming and J lost 8 bases; unmatched junction nucleotides: 13. The DNA of the CDR3 is TGTGCCATCAGTTCGACCGGGACAGGGAATTTGGATTCACCCCTCCACTTT. Residues: CAISSTGTGNLDSPLHF.

The gene calls are TRBV27 and TRBJ1-1; D is unclear. The CDR3 is 15 amino acids. CDR1 is MNHEY, CDR2 SMNVEV, per germline (reference sequence). The V and J ends lost 0 bases and 1 base respectively, with 9 bases between them. This chain's CDR3 is CASSLSGIQNTEAFF. For the CDR3, the DNA is TGTGCCAGCAGTTTATCGGGCATACAGAACACTGAAGCTTTCTTT.

The chain couples TRBV6-5 to TRBJ1-6; 7 bases align to TRBD1. V lost 5 bases, J lost 8 bases, and 9 bases stayed unmatched. Germline V gene data show CDR1 as MNHEY and CDR2 as SVGAGI. The CDR3 sequence is 15 residues long. CDR3 sequence: CASSPPGQYDSPLHF. For the CDR3, the DNA is TGTGCCAGCAGTCCCCCGGGACAGTATGATTCACCCCTCCACTTT.

The genes are TRBV18 and TRBJ1-5, with D uncertain. This CDR3 has 12 amino acids. In germline, CDR1 is KGHSH, CDR2 LQKENI. V was cut by 0 bases and J by 5 bases, with 2 bases left in between. The CDR3 bases are TGTGCCAGCTCACCACCGGATCAGCCCCAGCATTTT. Protein: CASSPPDQPQHF.

The CDR3 DNA sequence: TGTGCCAGCAGCGTAGGAGAAACTAATCAGCCCCAGCATTTT. Its protein is CASSVGETNQPQHF. The chain employs TRBV9 and TRBJ1-5; no clear D. Trimming stripped 0 bases from V and 4 bases from J, with 8 bases between. This CDR3 is built from 14 residues. Germline lookup yields CDR1 SGDLS and CDR2 YYNGEE.

CDR3 nucleotides: TGTGCCAGCAGCCAAGGGGGGTACTTCACTGCTAGCACAGATACGCAGTATTTT. This translates into CASSQGGYFTASTDTQYF. The chain is built from TRBV3-1 (or the pseudogene TRBV3-2) and TRBJ2-3, with D perhaps matching TRBD1 or TRBD2 (5 bases each). The ends were cut back, 1 base at V and 0 bases at J, with 17 bases in the middle. Germline V gene lookup returns CDR1 LGHDT and CDR2 YNNKEL (reference sequence). The CDR3 runs 18 residues.

This chain links TRBV6-5 with TRBJ1-6; D is perhaps TRBD1 (6 bases). Germline V gives CDR1 MNHEY, CDR2 SVGAGI. The CDR3 consists of 15 residues. V was trimmed by 6 bases and J by 9 bases, leaving 18 bases between them. DNA of the CDR3: TGTGCCAGCAGGATCCTGGGGGGGCAAGGTTCACCCCTCCACTTT. It encodes CASRILGGQGSPLHF.

The table lists this clone with a few counts. The chain combines TRBV5-1 with TRBJ1-2, with D maybe TRBD1 (6 bases). Germline CDR1 and CDR2: SGHRS and YFSETQ. Trimming stripped 5 bases from V and 8 bases from J, with 16 bases between. The CDR3 is 13 amino acids. The CDR3 DNA is TGCGCCAGCAGACCTTCTAGGGGGGACGGCTACACCTTC. Translation gives CASRPSRGDGYTF.

The J gene is TRBJ2-1, the V gene TRBV27, with D perhaps TRBD1 (6 bases). The V end lost 6 bases, the J end lost 9 bases, and 9 bases lay between the germline ends. This CDR3 spans 11 amino acids. Germline assignment: CDR1 MNHEY and CDR2 SMNVEV (reference sequence). The CDR3 DNA follows: TGTGCCAGCAGGGACAGTTTTGAGCAGTTCTTC. Encoded protein: CASRDSFEQFF.

The rearrangement joins TRBV24-1 to TRBJ2-2; TRBD2 matches 7 bases. Germline V gene sequence: CDR1 KGHDR, CDR2 SFDVKD. The CDR3 contains 17 residues. The ends lost 2 bases at V and 3 bases at J; junction bases unmatched: 8. CDR3: CATSDSKGLLYTGELFF. As DNA, the CDR3 is TGTGCCACCAGTGATTCTAAGGGACTACTTTACACCGGGGAGCTGTTTTTT.

The genes are TRBV27 and TRBJ2-7, with D tentatively TRBD1 (6 bases). The CDR3 is made up of 13 amino acids. Germline CDR1 MNHEY, CDR2 SMNVEV (reference sequence). V was pared by 2 bases and J by 6 bases, with 11 bases between. The DNA for the CDR3 is TGTGCCAGCAGTTTAGGGGACATTGGCGAGCAGTACTTC. Translation gives CASSLGDIGEQYF.